Sequencing of this T cell receptor (beta chain) was carried out in a study of identifying expanded T cells in peripheral blood. Study-level points and caveats: About 1.2 clones differed between technical replicates, versus approximately 16 and 20 over time.

On this clone: Its antigen is undetermined.

Using immunoSEQ multiplex PCR, the repertoire was profiled, and TCRdb retains in-frame clones only, with some absent. The data show some 90,000 clones, 85% to 90% seen once. The CDR3 runs 12 residues. Trimming cost V 5 bases and J 12 bases, with 13 bases left between them. Per germline, CDR1 SGHVS and CDR2 FNYEAQ. This chain links TRBV7-6 with TRBJ1-4; no firm D call. The source material was blood. The clonotype originates from a person aged 18 to 75 in good health. The CDR3 is CASSKGDGELFF. The CDR3 DNA follows: TGTGCCAGCAGCAAGGGAGACGGGGAACTGTTTTTT.